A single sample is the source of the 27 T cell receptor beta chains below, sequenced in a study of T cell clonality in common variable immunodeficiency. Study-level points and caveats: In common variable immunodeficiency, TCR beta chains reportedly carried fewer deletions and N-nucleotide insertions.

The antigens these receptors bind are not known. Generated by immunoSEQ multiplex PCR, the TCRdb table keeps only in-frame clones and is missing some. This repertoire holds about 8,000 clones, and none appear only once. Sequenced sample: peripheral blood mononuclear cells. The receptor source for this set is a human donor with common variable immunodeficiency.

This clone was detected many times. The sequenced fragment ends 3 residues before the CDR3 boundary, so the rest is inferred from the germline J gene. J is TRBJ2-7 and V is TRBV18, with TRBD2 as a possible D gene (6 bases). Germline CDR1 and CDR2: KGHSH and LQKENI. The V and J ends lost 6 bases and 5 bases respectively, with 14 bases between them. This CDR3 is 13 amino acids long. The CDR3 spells CASSRGGTDEQYF. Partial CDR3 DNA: TGTGCCAGCTCGCGGGGAGGAACCGACGAG.

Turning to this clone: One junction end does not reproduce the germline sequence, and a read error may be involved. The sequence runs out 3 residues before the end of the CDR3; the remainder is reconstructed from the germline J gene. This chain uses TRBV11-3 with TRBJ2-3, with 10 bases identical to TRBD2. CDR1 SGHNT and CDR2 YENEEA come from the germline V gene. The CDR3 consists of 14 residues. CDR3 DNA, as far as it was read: TGTGCCAGTAGCTCTAGCGGGAGATCGGATACG. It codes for CASSSSGRSDT. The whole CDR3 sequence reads CASSSSGRSDTQYF.

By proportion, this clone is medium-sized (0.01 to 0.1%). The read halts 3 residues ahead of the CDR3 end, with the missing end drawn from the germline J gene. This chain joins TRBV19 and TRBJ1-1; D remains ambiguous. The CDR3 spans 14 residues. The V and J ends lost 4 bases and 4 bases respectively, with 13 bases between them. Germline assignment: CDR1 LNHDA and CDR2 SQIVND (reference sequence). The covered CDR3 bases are TGTGCCAGTAGTACCCCAGACCCTAGCACTGAA. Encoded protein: CASSTPDPSTE. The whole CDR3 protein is CASSTPDPSTEAFF.

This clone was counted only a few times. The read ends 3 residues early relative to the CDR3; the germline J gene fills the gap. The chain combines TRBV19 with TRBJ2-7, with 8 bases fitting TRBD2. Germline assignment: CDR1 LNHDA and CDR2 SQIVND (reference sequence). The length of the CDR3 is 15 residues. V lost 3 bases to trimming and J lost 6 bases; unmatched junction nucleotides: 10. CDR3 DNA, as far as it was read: TGTGCCAGTAGTATGTACCCAGCGGGAGTACCCGAG. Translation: CASSMYPAGVPE. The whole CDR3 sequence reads CASSMYPAGVPEQYF.

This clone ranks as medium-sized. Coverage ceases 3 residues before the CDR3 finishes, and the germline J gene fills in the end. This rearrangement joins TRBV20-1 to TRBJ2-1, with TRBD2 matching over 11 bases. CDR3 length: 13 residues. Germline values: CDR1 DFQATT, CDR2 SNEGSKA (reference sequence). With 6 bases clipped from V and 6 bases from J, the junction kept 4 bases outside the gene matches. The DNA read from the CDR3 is TGCAGTGCCGCTAGCGGGAGGACCAATGAG. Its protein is CSAASGRTNE. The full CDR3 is CSAASGRTNEQFF.

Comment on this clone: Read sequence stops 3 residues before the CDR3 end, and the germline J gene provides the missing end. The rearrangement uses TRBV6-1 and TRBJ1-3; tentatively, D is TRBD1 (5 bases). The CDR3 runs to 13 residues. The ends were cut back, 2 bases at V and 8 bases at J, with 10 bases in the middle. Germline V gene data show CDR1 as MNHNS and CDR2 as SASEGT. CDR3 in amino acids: CASSETGEDTIYF. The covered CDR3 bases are TGTGCCAGCAGTGAAACAGGAGAGGACACC.

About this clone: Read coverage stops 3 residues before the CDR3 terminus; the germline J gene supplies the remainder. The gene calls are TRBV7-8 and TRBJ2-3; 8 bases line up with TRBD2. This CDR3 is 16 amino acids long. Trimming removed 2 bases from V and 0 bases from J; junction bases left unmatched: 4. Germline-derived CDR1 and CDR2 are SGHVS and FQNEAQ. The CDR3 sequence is CASSLQSGSSTDTQYF. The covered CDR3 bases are TGTGCCAGCAGCTTACAAAGCGGGAGTAGCACAGATACG.

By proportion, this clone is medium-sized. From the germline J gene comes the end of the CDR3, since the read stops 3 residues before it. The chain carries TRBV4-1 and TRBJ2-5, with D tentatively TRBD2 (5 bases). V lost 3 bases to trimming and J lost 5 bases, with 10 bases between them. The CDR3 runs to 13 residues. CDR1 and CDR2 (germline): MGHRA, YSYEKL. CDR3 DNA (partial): TGCGCCAGCAGCCATCGTAGCGAGGAGACC. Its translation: CASSHRSEET. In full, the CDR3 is CASSHRSEETQYF.

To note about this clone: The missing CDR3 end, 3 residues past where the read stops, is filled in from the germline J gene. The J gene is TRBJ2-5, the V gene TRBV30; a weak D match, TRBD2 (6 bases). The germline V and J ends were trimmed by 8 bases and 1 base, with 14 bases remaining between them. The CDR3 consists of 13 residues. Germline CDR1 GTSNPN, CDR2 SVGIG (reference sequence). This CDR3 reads CAGLRGLQETQYF. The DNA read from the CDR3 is TGTGCCGGCTTACGGGGACTCCAAGAGACC.

The part of the CDR3 DNA that was read is TGCGCCAGCAGGGTAGTTGTGGACACTGAA. It is translated as CASRVVVDTE. The entire CDR3 reads CASRVVVDTEAFF. The chain uses TRBV5-1 and TRBJ1-1; D gene unclear. Read data end 3 residues before the CDR3 end; the end is taken from the germline J gene. CDR1 is SGHRS, CDR2 YFSETQ, per germline. With 5 bases removed from V and 3 bases from J, the gap between germline ends came to 11 bases. This CDR3 contains 13 residues.

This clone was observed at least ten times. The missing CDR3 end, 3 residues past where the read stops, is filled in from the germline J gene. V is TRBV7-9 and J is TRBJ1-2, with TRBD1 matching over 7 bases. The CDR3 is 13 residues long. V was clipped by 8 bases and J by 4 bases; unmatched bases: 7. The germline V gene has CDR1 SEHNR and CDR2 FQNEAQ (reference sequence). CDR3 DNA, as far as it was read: TGTGCCAGCGCTAAAGGGGGCGTCTATGGC. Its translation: CASAKGGVYG. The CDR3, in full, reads CASAKGGVYGYTF.

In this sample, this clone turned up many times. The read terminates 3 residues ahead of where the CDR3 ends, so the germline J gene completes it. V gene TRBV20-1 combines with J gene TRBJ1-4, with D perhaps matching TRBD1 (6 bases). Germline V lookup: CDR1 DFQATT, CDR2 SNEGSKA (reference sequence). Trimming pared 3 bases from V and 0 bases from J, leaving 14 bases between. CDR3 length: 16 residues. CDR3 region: CSASVAGAATNEKLFF. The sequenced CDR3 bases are TGCAGTGCTAGCGTGGCAGGGGCCGCAACTAATGAAAAA.

CDR3 sequence reads: CASSPIQKSDEQYF. Partial CDR3 DNA: TGTGCCAGCTCGCCGATACAGAAATCGGACGAG. The rearrangement joins TRBV18 to TRBJ2-7; D not resolved. Read coverage stops 3 residues before the CDR3 terminus; the germline J gene supplies the remainder. Trimming took off 6 bases at V and 5 bases at J, with 17 bases between the two ends. CDR3 size: 14 residues. The germline V gene encodes CDR1 KGHSH and CDR2 LQKENI.

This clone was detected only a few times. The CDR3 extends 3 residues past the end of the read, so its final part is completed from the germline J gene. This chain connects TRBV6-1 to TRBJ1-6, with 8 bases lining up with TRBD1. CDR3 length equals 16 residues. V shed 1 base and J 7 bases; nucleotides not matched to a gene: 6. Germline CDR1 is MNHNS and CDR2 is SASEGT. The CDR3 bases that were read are TGTGCCAGCAGTGAAGGGACAGGGCATATGAATTCACCC. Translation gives CASSEGTGHMNSP. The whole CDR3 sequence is CASSEGTGHMNSPLHF.

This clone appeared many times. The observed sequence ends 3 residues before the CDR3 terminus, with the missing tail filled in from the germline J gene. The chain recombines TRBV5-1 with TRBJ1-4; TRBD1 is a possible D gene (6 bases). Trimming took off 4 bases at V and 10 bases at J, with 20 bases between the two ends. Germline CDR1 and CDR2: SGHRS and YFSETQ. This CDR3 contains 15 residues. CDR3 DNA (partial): TGCGCCAGCAGCCCGAGAACAGGGACCCAAGGAAAA. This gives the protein CASSPRTGTQGK. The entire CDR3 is CASSPRTGTQGKLFF.

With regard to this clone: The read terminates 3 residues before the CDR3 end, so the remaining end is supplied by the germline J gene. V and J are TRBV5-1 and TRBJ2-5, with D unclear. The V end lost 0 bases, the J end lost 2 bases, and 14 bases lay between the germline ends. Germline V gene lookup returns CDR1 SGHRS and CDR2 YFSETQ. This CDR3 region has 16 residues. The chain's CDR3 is CASSLDPTLRQETQYF. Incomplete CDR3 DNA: TGCGCCAGCAGCTTGGACCCTACCCTTCGGCAAGAGACC.

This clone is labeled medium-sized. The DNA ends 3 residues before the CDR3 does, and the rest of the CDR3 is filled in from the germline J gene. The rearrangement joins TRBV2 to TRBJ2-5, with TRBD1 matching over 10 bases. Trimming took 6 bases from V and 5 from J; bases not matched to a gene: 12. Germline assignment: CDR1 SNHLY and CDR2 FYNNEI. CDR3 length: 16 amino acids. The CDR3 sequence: CASSETGTGVGETQYF. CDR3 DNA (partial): TGTGCCAGCAGCGAAACCGGGACAGGGGTCGGGGAGACC. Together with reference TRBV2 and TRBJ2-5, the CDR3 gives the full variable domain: EPEVTQTPSHQVTQMGQEVILRCVPISNHLYFYWYRQILGQKVEFLVSFYNNEISEKSEIFDDQFSVERPDGSNFTLKIRSTKLEDSAMYFCASSETGTGVGETQYFGPGTRLLVL.

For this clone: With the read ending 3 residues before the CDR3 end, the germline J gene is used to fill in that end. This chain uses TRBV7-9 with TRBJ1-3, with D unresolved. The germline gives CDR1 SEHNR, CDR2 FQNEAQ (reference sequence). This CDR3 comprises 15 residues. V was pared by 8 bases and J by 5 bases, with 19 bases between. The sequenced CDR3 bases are TGTGCCAGCCCCTACCAGGCAGATCCGAGAAACACC. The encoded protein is CASPYQADPRNT. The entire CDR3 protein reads CASPYQADPRNTIYF.

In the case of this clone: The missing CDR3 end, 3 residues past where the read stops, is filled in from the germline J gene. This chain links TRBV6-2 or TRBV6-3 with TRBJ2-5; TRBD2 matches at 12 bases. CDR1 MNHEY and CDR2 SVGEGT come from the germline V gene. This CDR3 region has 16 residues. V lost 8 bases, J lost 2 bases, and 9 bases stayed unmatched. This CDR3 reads CASWGLAGQWQETQYF. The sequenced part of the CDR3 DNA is TGTGCCAGCTGGGGACTAGCGGGTCAGTGGCAAGAGACC.

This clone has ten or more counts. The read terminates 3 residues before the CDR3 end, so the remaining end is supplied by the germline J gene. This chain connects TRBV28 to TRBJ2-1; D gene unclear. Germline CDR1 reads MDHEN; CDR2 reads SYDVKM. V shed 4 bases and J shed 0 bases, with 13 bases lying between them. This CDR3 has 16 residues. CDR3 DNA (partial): TGTGCCAGCAGTTCCCTAGGTGGTGGCTCCTACAATGAG. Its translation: CASSSLGGGSYNE. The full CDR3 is CASSSLGGGSYNEQFF.

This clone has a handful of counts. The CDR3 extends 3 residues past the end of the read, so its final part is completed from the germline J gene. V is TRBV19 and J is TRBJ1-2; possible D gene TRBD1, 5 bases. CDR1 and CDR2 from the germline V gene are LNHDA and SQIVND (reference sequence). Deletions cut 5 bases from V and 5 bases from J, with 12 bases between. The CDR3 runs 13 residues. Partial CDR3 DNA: TGTGCCAGTAGTCAGGGAGGCCTATATGGC. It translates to CASSQGGLYG. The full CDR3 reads CASSQGGLYGYTF. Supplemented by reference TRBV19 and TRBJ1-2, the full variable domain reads DGGITQSPKYLFRKEGQNVTLSCEQNLNHDAMYWYRQDPGQGLRLIYYSQIVNDFQKGDIAEGYSVSREKKESFPLTVTSAQKNPTAFYLCASSQGGLYGYTFGSGTRLTVV.

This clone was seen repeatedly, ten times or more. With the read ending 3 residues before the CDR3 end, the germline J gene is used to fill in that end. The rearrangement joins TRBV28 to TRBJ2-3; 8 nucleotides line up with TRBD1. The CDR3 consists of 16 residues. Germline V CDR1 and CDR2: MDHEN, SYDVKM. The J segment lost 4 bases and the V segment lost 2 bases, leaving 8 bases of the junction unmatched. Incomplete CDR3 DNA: TGTGCCAGCAGTTTAACCCCGCCAGGGGGCGCAGATACG. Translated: CASSLTPPGGADT. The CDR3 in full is CASSLTPPGGADTQYF.

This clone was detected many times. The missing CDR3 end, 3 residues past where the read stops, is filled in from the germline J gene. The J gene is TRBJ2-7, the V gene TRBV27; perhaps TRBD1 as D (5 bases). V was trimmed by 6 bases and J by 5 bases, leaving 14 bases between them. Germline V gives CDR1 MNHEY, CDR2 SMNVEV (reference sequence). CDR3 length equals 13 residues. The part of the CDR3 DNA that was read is TGTGCCAGCAGAGTTTTTGGCAGGGACGAG. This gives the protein CASRVFGRDE. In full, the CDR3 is CASRVFGRDEQYF.

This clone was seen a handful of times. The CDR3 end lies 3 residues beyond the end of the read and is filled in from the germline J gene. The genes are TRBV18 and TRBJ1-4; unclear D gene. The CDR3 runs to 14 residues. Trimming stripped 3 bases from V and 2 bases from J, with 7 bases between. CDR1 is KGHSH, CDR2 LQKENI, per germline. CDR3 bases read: TGTGCCAGCTCACCGCGGGGTACTAATGAAAAA. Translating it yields CASSPRGTNEK. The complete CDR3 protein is CASSPRGTNEKLFF.

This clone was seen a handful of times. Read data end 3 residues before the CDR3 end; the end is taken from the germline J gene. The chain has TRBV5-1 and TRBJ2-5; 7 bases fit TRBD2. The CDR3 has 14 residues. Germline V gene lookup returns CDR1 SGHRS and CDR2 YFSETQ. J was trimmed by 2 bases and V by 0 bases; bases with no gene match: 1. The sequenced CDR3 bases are TGCGCCAGCAGCTTGGAAGCGGGGCAAGAGACC. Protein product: CASSLEAGQET. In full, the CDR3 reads CASSLEAGQETQYF.

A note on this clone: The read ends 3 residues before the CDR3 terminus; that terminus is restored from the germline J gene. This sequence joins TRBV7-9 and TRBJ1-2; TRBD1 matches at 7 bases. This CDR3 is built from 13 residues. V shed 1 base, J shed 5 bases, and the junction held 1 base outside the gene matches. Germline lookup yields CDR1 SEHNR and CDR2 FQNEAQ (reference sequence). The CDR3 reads CASSLEQGYGYTF. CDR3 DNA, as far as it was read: TGTGCCAGCAGCTTAGAACAGGGGTATGGC.

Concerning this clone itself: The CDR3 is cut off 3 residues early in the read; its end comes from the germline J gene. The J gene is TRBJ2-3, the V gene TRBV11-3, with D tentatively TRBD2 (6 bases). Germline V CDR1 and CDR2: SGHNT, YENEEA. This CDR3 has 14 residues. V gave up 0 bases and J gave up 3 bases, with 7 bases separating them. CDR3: CASSLDGGTDTQYF. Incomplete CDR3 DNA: TGTGCCAGCAGCTTAGATGGGGGGACAGATACG.